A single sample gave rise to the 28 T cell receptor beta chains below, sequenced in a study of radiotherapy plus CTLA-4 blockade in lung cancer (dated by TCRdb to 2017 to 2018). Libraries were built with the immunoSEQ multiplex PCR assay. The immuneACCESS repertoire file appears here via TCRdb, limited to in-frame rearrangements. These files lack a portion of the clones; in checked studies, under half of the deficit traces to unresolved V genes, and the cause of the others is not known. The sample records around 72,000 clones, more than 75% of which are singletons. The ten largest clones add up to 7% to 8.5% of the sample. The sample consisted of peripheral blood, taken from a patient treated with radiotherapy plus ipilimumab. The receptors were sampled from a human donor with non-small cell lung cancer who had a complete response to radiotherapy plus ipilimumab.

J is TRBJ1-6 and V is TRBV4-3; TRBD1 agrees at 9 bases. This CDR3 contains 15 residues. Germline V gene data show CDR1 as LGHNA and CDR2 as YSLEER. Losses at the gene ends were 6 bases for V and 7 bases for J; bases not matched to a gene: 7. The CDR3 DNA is TGCGCCAGCAGTCCTACCGGGACAGGGAATTCACCCCTCCACTTT. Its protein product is CASSPTGTGNSPLHF.

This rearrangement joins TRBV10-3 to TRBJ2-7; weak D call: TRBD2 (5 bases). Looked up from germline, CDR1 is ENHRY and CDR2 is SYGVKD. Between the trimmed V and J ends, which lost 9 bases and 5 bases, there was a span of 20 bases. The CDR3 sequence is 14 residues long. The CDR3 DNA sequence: TGTGCCATTAGCACTAGTCTTTCGTGGGACGAGCAGTACTTC. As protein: CAISTSLSWDEQYF.

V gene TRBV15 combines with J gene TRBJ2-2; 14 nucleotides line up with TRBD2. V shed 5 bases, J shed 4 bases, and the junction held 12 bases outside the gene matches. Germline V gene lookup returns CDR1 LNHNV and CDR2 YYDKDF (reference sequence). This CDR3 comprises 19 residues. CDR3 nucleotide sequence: TGTGCCACCAGCTTATCGACTAGCGGGAGGGCCTTTAGCACCGGGGAGCTGTTTTTT. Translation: CATSLSTSGRAFSTGELFF.

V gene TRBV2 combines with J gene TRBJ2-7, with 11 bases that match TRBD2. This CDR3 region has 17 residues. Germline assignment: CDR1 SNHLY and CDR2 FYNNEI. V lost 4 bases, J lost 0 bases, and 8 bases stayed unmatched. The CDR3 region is CASSVEVAGGYSYEQYV. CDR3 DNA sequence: TGTGCCAGCAGTGTGGAGGTAGCGGGAGGGTACTCCTACGAGCAGTACGTC.

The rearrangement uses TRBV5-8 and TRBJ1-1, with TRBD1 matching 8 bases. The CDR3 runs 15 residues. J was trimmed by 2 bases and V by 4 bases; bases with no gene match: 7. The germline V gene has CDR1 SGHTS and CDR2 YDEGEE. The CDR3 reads CASSALDRENTEAFF. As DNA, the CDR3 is TGTGCCAGCAGCGCTTTGGACAGGGAAAACACTGAAGCTTTCTTT.

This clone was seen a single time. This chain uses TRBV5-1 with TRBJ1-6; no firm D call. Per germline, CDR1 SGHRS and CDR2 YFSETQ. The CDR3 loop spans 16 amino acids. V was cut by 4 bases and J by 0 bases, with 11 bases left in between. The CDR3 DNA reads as TGCGCCAGCAGCGCGGACTGGGGCTCCTATAATTCACCCCTCCACTTT. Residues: CASSADWGSYNSPLHF. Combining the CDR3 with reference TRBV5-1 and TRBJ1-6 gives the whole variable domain KAGVTQTPRYLIKTRGQQVTLSCSPISGHRSVSWYQQTPGQGLQFLFEYFSETQRNKGNFPGRFSGRQFSNSRSEMNVSTLELGDSALYLCASSADWGSYNSPLHFGNGTRLTVT.

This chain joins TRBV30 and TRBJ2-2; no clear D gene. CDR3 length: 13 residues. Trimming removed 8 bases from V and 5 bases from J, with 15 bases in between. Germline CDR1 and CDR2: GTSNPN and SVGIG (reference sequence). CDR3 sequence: CAGLPLGTGELFF. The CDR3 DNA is TGTGCCGGCCTCCCCCTGGGGACCGGGGAGCTGTTTTTT.

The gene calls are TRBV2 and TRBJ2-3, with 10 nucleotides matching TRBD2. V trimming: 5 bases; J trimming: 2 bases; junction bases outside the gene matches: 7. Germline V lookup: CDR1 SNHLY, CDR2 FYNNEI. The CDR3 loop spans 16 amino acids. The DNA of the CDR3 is TGTGCCAGCAGTTTGAGACTAGCGGGTTACACAGATACGCAGTATTTT. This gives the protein CASSLRLAGYTDTQYF.

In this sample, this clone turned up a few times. CDR3 in amino acids: CASRGLTGFADTQYF. The CDR3 region has the DNA TGTGCCAGCAGGGGACTCACCGGATTCGCAGATACGCAGTATTTT. The V call is TRBV6-5, the J call TRBJ2-3, with D perhaps matching TRBD2 (6 bases). V was clipped by 6 bases and J by 4 bases, with 17 bases between them. This CDR3 spans 15 amino acids. Germline V gives CDR1 MNHEY, CDR2 SVGAGI.

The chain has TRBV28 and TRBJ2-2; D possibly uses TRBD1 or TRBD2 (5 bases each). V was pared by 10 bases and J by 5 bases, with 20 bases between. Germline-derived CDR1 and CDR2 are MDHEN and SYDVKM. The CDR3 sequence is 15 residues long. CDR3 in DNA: TGTGCCACTTTGGGGGACGGCTACGGAACCGGGGAGCTGTTTTTT. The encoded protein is CATLGDGYGTGELFF. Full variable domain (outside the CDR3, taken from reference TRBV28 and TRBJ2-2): DVKVTQSSRYLVKRTGEKVFLECVQDMDHENMFWYRQDPGLGLRLIYFSYDVKMKEKGDIPEGYSVSREKKERFSLILESASTNQTSMYLCATLGDGYGTGELFFGEGSRLTVL.

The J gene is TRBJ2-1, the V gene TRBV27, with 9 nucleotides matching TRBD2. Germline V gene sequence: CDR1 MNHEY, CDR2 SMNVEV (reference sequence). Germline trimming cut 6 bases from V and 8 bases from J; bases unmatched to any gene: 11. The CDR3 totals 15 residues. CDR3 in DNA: TGTGCCAGCAGACGGGGCGGGAGGGCAGGGGATGAGCAGTTCTTC. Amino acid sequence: CASRRGGRAGDEQFF.

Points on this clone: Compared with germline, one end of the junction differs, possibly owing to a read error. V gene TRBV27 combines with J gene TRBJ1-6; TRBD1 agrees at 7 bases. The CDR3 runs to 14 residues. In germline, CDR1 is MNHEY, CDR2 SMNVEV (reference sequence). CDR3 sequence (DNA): TGTGCCAGCGGTTTAGACAGGGTCAATTCACCCCTCCACTTT. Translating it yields CASGLDRVNSPLHF.

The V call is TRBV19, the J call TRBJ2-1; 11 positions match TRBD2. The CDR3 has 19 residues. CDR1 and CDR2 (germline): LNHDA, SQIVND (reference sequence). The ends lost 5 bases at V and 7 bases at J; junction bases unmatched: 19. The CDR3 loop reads CASSLMVRKGLAGRNEQFF. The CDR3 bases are TGTGCCAGTAGTCTCATGGTTCGGAAAGGACTAGCGGGCAGGAATGAGCAGTTCTTC. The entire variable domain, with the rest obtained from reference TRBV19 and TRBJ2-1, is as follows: DGGITQSPKYLFRKEGQNVTLSCEQNLNHDAMYWYRQDPGQGLRLIYYSQIVNDFQKGDIAEGYSVSREKKESFPLTVTSAQKNPTAFYLCASSLMVRKGLAGRNEQFFGPGTRLTVL.

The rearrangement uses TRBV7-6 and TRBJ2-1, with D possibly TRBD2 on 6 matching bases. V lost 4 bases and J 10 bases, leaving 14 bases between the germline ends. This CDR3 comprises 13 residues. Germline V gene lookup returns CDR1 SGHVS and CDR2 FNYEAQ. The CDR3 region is CASSSFGGGEQFF. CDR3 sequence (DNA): TGTGCCAGCAGCTCCTTCGGGGGAGGCGAGCAGTTCTTC.

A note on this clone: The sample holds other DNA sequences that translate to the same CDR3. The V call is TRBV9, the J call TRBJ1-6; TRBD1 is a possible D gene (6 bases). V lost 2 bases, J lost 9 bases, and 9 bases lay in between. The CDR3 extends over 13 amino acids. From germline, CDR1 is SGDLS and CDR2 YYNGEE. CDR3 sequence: CASSVGGLSPLHF. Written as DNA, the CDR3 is TGTGCCAGCAGCGTTGGGGGGCTTTCACCCCTCCACTTT.

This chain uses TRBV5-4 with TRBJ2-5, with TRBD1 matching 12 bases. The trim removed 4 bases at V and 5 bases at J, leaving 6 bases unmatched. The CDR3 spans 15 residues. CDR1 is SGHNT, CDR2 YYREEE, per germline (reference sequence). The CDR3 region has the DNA TGTGCCAGCAGCGGGCCGGGACAGGGGGCGGAGACCCAGTACTTC. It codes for CASSGPGQGAETQYF.

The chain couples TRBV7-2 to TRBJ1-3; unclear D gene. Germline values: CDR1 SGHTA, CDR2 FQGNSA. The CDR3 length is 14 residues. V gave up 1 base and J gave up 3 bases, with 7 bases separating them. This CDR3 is CASSLGVSGNTIYF. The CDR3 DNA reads TGTGCCAGCAGCTTAGGCGTCAGTGGAAACACCATATATTTT.

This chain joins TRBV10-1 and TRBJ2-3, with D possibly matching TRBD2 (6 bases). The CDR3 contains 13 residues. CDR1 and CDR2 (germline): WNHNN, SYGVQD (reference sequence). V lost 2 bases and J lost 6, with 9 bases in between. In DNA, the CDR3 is TGCGCCAGCAGTGAGGTTGCGGGGGATACGCAGTATTTT. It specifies CASSEVAGDTQYF.

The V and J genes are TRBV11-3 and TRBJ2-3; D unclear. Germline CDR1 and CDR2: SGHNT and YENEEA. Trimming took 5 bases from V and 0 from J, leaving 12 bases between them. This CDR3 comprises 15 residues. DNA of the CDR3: TGTGCCAGCAGCCCTCACGGCACAAGCACAGATACGCAGTATTTT. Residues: CASSPHGTSTDTQYF.

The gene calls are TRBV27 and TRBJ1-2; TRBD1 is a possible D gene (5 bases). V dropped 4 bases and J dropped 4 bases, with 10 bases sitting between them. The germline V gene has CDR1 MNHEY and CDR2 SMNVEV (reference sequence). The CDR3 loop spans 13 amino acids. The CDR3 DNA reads TGTGCCAGCAGTTACGGCGGGGGCTATGGCTACACCTTC. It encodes CASSYGGGYGYTF.

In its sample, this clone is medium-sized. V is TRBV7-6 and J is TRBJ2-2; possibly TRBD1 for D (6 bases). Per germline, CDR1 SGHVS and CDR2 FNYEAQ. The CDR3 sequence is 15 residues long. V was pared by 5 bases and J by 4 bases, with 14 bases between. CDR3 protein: CASSQGYSTTGELFF. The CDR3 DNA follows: TGTGCCAGCAGCCAGGGGTATTCGACCACCGGGGAGCTGTTTTTT.

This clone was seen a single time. The CDR3 nucleotides read TGTGCCAGCAGTGAATCTACAGGGACGGGAAACACCATATATTTT. Protein product: CASSESTGTGNTIYF. The V call is TRBV6-1, the J call TRBJ1-3, with a weak D call TRBD1 (6 bases). V was pared by 2 bases and J by 4 bases, with 12 bases between. Germline loops: CDR1 MNHNS, CDR2 SASEGT. The CDR3 has 15 residues.

The CDR3 loop reads CASSLGQSSNYGYTF. CDR3 in DNA: TGCGCCAGCAGCTTAGGACAGAGCTCTAACTATGGCTACACCTTC. This chain connects TRBV5-1 to TRBJ1-2, with a tentative D call TRBD1 (6 bases). Germline CDR1 reads SGHRS; CDR2 reads YFSETQ. V was cut by 2 bases and J by 0 bases, with 11 bases left in between. The CDR3 is made up of 15 amino acids.

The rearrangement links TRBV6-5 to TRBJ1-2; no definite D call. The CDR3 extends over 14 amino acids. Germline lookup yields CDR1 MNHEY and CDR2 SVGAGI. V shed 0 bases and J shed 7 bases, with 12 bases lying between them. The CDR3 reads CASSYSHGLGGYTF. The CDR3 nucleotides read TGTGCCAGCAGTTACTCCCACGGCTTGGGTGGCTACACCTTC.

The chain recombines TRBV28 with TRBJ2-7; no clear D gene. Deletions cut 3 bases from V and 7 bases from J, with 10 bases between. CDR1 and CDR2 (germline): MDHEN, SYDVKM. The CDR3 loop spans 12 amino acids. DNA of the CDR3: TGTGCCAGCAGTTTGGGCTCGGGTGAGCAGTACGTC. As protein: CASSLGSGEQYV.

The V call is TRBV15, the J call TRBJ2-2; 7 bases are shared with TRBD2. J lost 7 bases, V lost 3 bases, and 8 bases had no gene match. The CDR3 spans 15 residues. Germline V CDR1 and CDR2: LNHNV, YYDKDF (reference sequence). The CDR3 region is CATSSNAGAGGELFF. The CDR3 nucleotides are TGTGCCACCAGCAGTAACGCGGGAGCGGGCGGGGAGCTGTTTTTT.

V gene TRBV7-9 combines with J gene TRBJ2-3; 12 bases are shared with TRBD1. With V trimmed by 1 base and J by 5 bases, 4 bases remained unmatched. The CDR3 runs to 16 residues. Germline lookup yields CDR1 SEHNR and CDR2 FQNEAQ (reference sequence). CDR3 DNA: TGTGCCAGCAGCTTAGAGGGACAGGGGGCGTTAGATACGCAGTATTTT. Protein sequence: CASSLEGQGALDTQYF. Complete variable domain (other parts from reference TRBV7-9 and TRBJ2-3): DTGVSQNPRHKITKRGQNVTFRCDPISEHNRLYWYRQTLGQGPEFLTYFQNEAQLEKSRLLSDRFSAERPKGSFSTLEIQRTEQGDSAMYLCASSLEGQGALDTQYFGPGTRLTVL.

The CDR3 bases are TGTGCCTGGGGGCTGAACGGAGAGACCCAGTACTTC. Its translation is CAWGLNGETQYF. The chain uses TRBV30 and TRBJ2-5, with no clear D. V was pared by 5 bases and J by 4 bases, with 11 bases between. Germline loops: CDR1 GTSNPN, CDR2 SVGIG (reference sequence). The CDR3 runs 12 residues.